This T cell receptor (beta chain) comes out of a study of T cell responses to AZD1222 COVID-19 vaccine. Note on this clone: No antigen is known for it.

Some clones are missing from TCRdb's copy, which holds only in-frame ones; the method was immunoSEQ multiplex PCR. Among roughly 260,000 clones listed, just over 90% were seen once. The length of the CDR3 is 12 residues. Deletions cut 3 bases from V and 14 bases from J, with 15 bases between. CDR1 is SGHDT, CDR2 YYEEEE, per germline. Study-level points and caveats: It was only after the peak T cell response that any repertoires were sampled. Dominant at 160-218 and 743-854, vaccine-associated CD4 TCRs also spanned spike.

This TCR was recovered from an adult in good health. The input for sequencing was peripheral blood, taken on day 0 of AZD1222 vaccination. The rearrangement uses TRBV5-6 and TRBJ2-1; D remains unclear. The CDR3 region is CASSSRWALEFF. The CDR3 nucleotides read TGTGCCAGCAGCTCAAGGTGGGCCCTCGAGTTCTTC.